The clone carrying this T cell receptor beta chain was seen many times. The data were taken from a study of identical twins. TCRdb recomputed calls from the 5' RACE reads with MiXCR, one row per CDR3 protein. Of about 240,000 distinct CDR3 sequences in the sample, 9.5% to 15% were seen once. Germline-derived CDR1 and CDR2 are SGHDN and FVKESK. Trimming stripped 4 bases from V and 0 bases from J, with 18 bases between. This CDR3 contains 17 residues. The same sample was also used in a study of yellow fever vaccine responses in identical twins.

Sequencing was carried out using memory (CD45RO+) T cells sorted from blood. This clonotype was sampled from a woman aged 18-29 years in good health. The rearrangement joins TRBV14 to TRBJ1-1; D remains ambiguous. CDR3 nucleotide sequence: TGTGCCAGCAGCCCGACTGTACGTGGCTTTATGAACACTGAAGCTTTCTTT. It is translated as CASSPTVRGFMNTEAFF.